The clone carrying this TCR beta chain was counted only a few times. Data came from immunoSEQ multiplex PCR; TCRdb stores just in-frame clones and leaves some out. The sample lists about 250,000 clones, roughly nine tenths occurring once. The entry originates in a study of cytomegalovirus exposure and HLA in healthy donors. CDR3 length: 14 residues. Germline V gene lookup returns CDR1 SNHLY and CDR2 FYNNEI. Trimming took 10 bases from V and 4 from J, leaving 20 bases between them. The chain is built from TRBV2 and TRBJ2-7; D may correspond to TRBD1 or TRBD2 (5 bases each). This TCR came from a man between 18 and 29 years old in good health and CMV-seropositive. The material sequenced was PBMCs. The DNA of the CDR3 is TGTGCCACCCGGGACGTGGAAGACCGATACGAGCAGTACTTC. Translated, it gives CATRDVEDRYEQYF.